These 27 T cell receptor beta chains originate from one sample sequenced in a study of blood T cell repertoires in COVID-19. Using immunoSEQ multiplex PCR, the repertoire was profiled, and TCRdb retains in-frame clones only, with some absent. The sample shows tens of thousands of clones, less than 85% of them seen only once. The sample consisted of peripheral blood. These receptors were collected from a human donor in a cohort sampled during active COVID-19.

This sequence joins TRBV15 and TRBJ2-3, with 7 bases aligning to TRBD2. The CDR3 sequence is 16 residues long. V lost 3 bases and J lost 4; bases outside the gene matches: 10. The germline CDR1 and CDR2 sequences are LNHNV and YYDKDF (reference sequence). CDR3 coding DNA: TGTGCCACCAGCAGTCTTTCCGGCGGGGGTTCAGATACGCAGTATTTT. Translation gives CATSSLSGGGSDTQYF.

Within the sample, this clone is medium-sized. The chain couples TRBV6-5 to TRBJ2-2; 13 bases fit TRBD2. The CDR3 covers 14 residues. The germline V gene encodes CDR1 MNHEY and CDR2 SVGAGI. The V and J ends lost 6 bases and 7 bases, in that order; junction bases with no gene match: 2. The CDR3: CASRTSGGIGELFF. The CDR3 DNA reads TGTGCCAGCAGGACTAGCGGGGGGATCGGGGAGCTGTTTTTT.

The chain joins TRBV6-5 to TRBJ2-7; 9 bases align to TRBD2. CDR3 length: 13 residues. Germline-derived CDR1 and CDR2 are MNHEY and SVGAGI. The V and J ends lost 6 bases and 5 bases, in that order; junction bases with no gene match: 5. CDR3 region: CASRGLALNEQYF. CDR3 sequence (DNA): TGTGCCAGCAGGGGACTAGCTCTGAACGAGCAGTACTTC.

The chain uses TRBV18 and TRBJ2-3, with a possible D match to TRBD1 (6 bases). The CDR3 extends over 20 amino acids. Germline V gene data show CDR1 as KGHSH and CDR2 as LQKENI. The ends were cut back, 3 bases at V and 0 bases at J, with 25 bases in the middle. Written as DNA, the CDR3 is TGTGCCAGCTCACCCGAAAGGGCAGGGGTTACCCTAACTAGCACAGATACGCAGTATTTT. Protein: CASSPERAGVTLTSTDTQYF. Filled out from reference TRBV18 and TRBJ2-3, the complete variable domain reads NAGVMQNPRHLVRRRGQEARLRCSPMKGHSHVYWYRQLPEEGLKFMVYLQKENIIDESGMPKERFSAEFPKEGPSILRIQQVVRGDSAAYFCASSPERAGVTLTSTDTQYFGPGTRLTVL.

The CDR3: CASSQAAANYGYTF. As DNA, the CDR3 is TGCGCCAGCAGCCAAGCGGCGGCTAACTATGGCTACACCTTC. The chain joins TRBV4-1 to TRBJ1-2, with D hard to call. CDR3 length: 14 residues. CDR1 MGHRA and CDR2 YSYEKL come from the germline V gene. The ends were cut back, 1 base at V and 0 bases at J, with 6 bases in the middle.

The table lists this clone with a few counts. The chain couples TRBV9 to TRBJ2-2, with 9 bases that match TRBD1. Germline values: CDR1 SGDLS, CDR2 YYNGEE. This CDR3 has 16 amino acids. J lost 3 bases, V lost 4 bases, and 7 bases had no gene match. The CDR3 reads CASSLRTGVDTGELFF. The CDR3, as DNA: TGTGCCAGCAGCCTGAGGACAGGGGTCGACACCGGGGAGCTGTTTTTT.

The genes are TRBV5-1 and TRBJ2-3, with D possibly TRBD1 on 5 matching bases. The CDR3 extends over 15 amino acids. The germline V gene encodes CDR1 SGHRS and CDR2 YFSETQ. V lost 4 bases, J lost 2 bases, and 14 bases lay in between. The CDR3 nucleotides read TGCGCCAGCAGCGGGGCAAGTGGCCTCACAGATACGCAGTATTTT. It codes for CASSGASGLTDTQYF. Together with reference TRBV5-1 and TRBJ2-3, the CDR3 gives the full variable domain: KAGVTQTPRYLIKTRGQQVTLSCSPISGHRSVSWYQQTPGQGLQFLFEYFSETQRNKGNFPGRFSGRQFSNSRSEMNVSTLELGDSALYLCASSGASGLTDTQYFGPGTRLTVL.

V usage is TRBV7-9 and J usage is TRBJ1-6; D is uncertain. Germline-derived CDR1 and CDR2 are SEHNR and FQNEAQ (reference sequence). CDR3 size: 16 residues. With 3 bases removed from V and 0 bases from J, the gap between germline ends came to 9 bases. The CDR3 nucleotides read TGTGCCAGCAGCTTTCTTATGAGCTCCTATAATTCACCCCTCCACTTT. Translation: CASSFLMSSYNSPLHF.

The J gene is TRBJ1-3, the V gene TRBV18, with 8 bases that match TRBD1. This CDR3 has 18 amino acids. V lost 4 bases to trimming and J lost 3 bases; unmatched junction nucleotides: 14. Germline V gives CDR1 KGHSH, CDR2 LQKENI. The CDR3 coding sequence is TGTGCCAGCTCACAAACGGACAGGGAATTGTTAAGTGGAAACACCATATATTTT. This encodes CASSQTDRELLSGNTIYF.

This clone was observed a handful of times. This rearrangement joins TRBV3-1 (or the pseudogene TRBV3-2) to TRBJ1-6, with TRBD1 identical over 7 bases. The CDR3 covers 14 residues. J was trimmed by 8 bases and V by 7 bases; bases with no gene match: 8. The germline V gene encodes CDR1 LGHDT and CDR2 YNNKEL (reference sequence). CDR3 DNA: TGTGCCAGCAACTACAGGGGCAAGGATTCACCCCTCCACTTT. As protein: CASNYRGKDSPLHF.

The J gene is TRBJ1-1, the V gene TRBV4-3; possible D gene TRBD1, 5 bases. CDR1 is LGHNA, CDR2 YSLEER, per germline. The CDR3 covers 15 residues. V gave up 0 bases and J gave up 6 bases, with 14 bases separating them. CDR3 DNA sequence: TGCGCCAGCAGCCAAGATTCTCAGGGATCGTCTGAAGCTTTCTTT. Translating gives CASSQDSQGSSEAFF.

This clone appeared once. At one of its ends the junction is not consistent with the germline gene, which may arise from a read error. This sequence joins TRBV5-6 and TRBJ1-6, with TRBD1 matching over 10 bases. CDR1 is SGHDT and CDR2 is YYEEEE in the germline V gene. The CDR3 sequence is 14 residues long. The CDR3 here is CASSLRDRGAHLDF. In nucleotides, the CDR3 is TGTGCCAGCAGCTTACGGGACAGGGGAGCCCATCTGGACTTT.

J is TRBJ1-4 and V is TRBV19; D may be TRBD1 (5 bases). The germline CDR1 and CDR2 sequences are LNHDA and SQIVND (reference sequence). Trimming shortened V by 7 bases and J by 7 bases, and 13 bases separated the two germline ends. The CDR3 consists of 13 residues. Written as DNA, the CDR3 is TGTGCCAGTAAGGGGCAGGGTGGTGAAAAACTGTTTTTT. Translation gives CASKGQGGEKLFF.

This clone was picked up a small number of times. This chain joins TRBV27 and TRBJ2-6; D not resolved. The CDR3 is made up of 14 amino acids. Germline values: CDR1 MNHEY, CDR2 SMNVEV (reference sequence). With 5 bases removed from V and 3 bases from J, the gap between germline ends came to 8 bases. CDR3 in amino acids: CASSTTHGANVLTF. CDR3 sequence (DNA): TGTGCCAGCAGTACTACCCATGGGGCCAACGTCCTGACTTTC.

The genes are TRBV19 and TRBJ1-2, with TRBD1 identical over 7 bases. CDR3 length equals 12 residues. CDR1 is LNHDA, CDR2 SQIVND, per germline (reference sequence). V was clipped by 10 bases and J by 7 bases; unmatched bases: 9. The CDR3 DNA reads as TGTGCCACCCTCGACAGGGCCTCTGGCTACACCTTC. Translating it yields CATLDRASGYTF.

The CDR3 is CASSDPQGPAGYTF. CDR3 nucleotides: TGCGCCAGCAGCGACCCGCAGGGCCCAGCGGGCTACACCTTC. V is TRBV5-1 and J is TRBJ1-2; a weak D match, TRBD1 (5 bases). Trimming removed 4 bases at V and 8 bases at J, with 18 bases between. CDR3 length equals 14 residues. CDR1 and CDR2 (germline): SGHRS, YFSETQ.

The chain carries TRBV5-1 and TRBJ2-7; the match to TRBD2 covers 7 bases. The CDR3 loop spans 13 amino acids. Germline CDR1 SGHRS, CDR2 YFSETQ. V was clipped by 4 bases and J by 5 bases; unmatched bases: 6. CDR3 bases: TGCGCCAGCAGCCGGGGGGTTCAGGACGAGCAGTACTTC. It yields the protein CASSRGVQDEQYF.

The genes are TRBV21-1 and TRBJ1-2; the listed D gene, TRBD1, was not tested against the DNA. TRBV21-1 is shown as a pseudogene. This CDR3 is built from 15 residues. This CDR3 reads CARSLRQGLNYGYTF. Here the CDR3 DNA reads TGTGCCAGGTCCCTGAGACAGGGCCTAAACTATGGCTACACCTTC.

The chain has TRBV7-2 and TRBJ2-5, with TRBD2 matching 7 bases. Germline V CDR1 and CDR2: SGHTA, FQGNSA. The CDR3 consists of 16 residues. V lost 3 bases, J lost 2 bases, and 9 bases stayed unmatched. The CDR3 sequence: CASSFLPSGTQETQYF. The CDR3 DNA reads as TGTGCCAGCAGCTTTCTCCCCAGCGGGACTCAAGAGACCCAGTACTTC.

This clone was seen once. V and J are TRBV19 and TRBJ1-2; D is ambiguous. Per the germline V gene, CDR1 is LNHDA and CDR2 is SQIVND (reference sequence). CDR3 size: 13 residues. V was pared by 3 bases and J by 4 bases, with 9 bases between. In DNA, the CDR3 is TGTGCCAGTAGTATCTCCTTGGCCTATGGCTACACCTTC. Its translation is CASSISLAYGYTF.

This chain links TRBV3-1 (or the pseudogene TRBV3-2) with TRBJ1-2, with D perhaps matching TRBD1 (5 bases). The CDR3 is made up of 12 amino acids. Trimming cost V 4 bases and J 3 bases, with 6 bases left between them. Germline V CDR1 and CDR2: LGHDT, YNNKEL (reference sequence). CDR3 coding DNA: TGTGCCAGCAGCCCGGGGGACTATGGCTACACCTTC. It yields the protein CASSPGDYGYTF.

This chain connects TRBV27 to TRBJ1-2, with a possible D match to TRBD1 (5 bases). The CDR3 length is 13 residues. V lost 3 bases and J 7 bases, leaving 12 bases between the germline ends. In germline, CDR1 is MNHEY, CDR2 SMNVEV (reference sequence). In DNA, the CDR3 is TGTGCCAGCAGTTTCCAGGGAATGGTTGGCTACACCTTC. This sequence encodes CASSFQGMVGYTF.

V usage is TRBV2 and J usage is TRBJ2-2, with a weak D call TRBD2 (6 bases). The V gene lost 7 bases and the J gene lost 1 base, with 13 bases spanning the gap. In germline, CDR1 is SNHLY, CDR2 FYNNEI. The CDR3 loop spans 15 amino acids. The CDR3 nucleotides are TGTGCCAGCACCGCGGGGACTTTGAACACCGGGGAGCTGTTTTTT. Residues: CASTAGTLNTGELFF.

V is TRBV7-9 and J is TRBJ2-7, with 8 bases aligning to TRBD1. The CDR3 is 13 residues long. Germline V gene data show CDR1 as SEHNR and CDR2 as FQNEAQ (reference sequence). Germline trimming cut 1 base from V and 4 bases from J; bases unmatched to any gene: 0. CDR3 amino acids: CASSLDRGYEQYF. Here the CDR3 DNA reads TGTGCCAGCAGCTTAGACAGGGGGTACGAGCAGTACTTC.

This clone appeared many times. The chain employs TRBV27 and TRBJ2-2; no reliable D call. CDR1 is MNHEY and CDR2 is SMNVEV in the germline V gene (reference sequence). The CDR3 is 15 residues long. V was shortened by 4 bases and J by 3 bases, with 12 bases between the two germline ends. The CDR3 DNA reads TGTGCCAGCAGTTCCCCCGACACTCACACCGGGGAGCTGTTTTTT. Amino acid sequence: CASSSPDTHTGELFF.

Here the CDR3 reads CASSYSPGKSYNEQFF. The CDR3 DNA reads as TGTGCCAGCAGTTACTCCCCAGGGAAGTCCTACAATGAGCAGTTCTTC. The chain has TRBV6-5 and TRBJ2-1; D is perhaps TRBD1 (5 bases). The CDR3 is 16 amino acids. V was shortened by 0 bases and J by 1 base, with 10 bases between the two germline ends. CDR1 is MNHEY and CDR2 is SVGAGI in the germline V gene.

Within the sample, this clone is medium-sized (0.01 to 0.1%). The chain is built from TRBV4-1 and TRBJ1-3, with 12 positions matching TRBD1. The V and J ends lost 6 bases and 3 bases, in that order; junction bases with no gene match: 12. The length of the CDR3 is 18 residues. Germline-derived CDR1 and CDR2 are MGHRA and YSYEKL. The CDR3 region is CASSSGTGGAFGGNTIYF. CDR3 nucleotide sequence: TGCGCCAGCAGTTCCGGGACAGGGGGCGCGTTCGGTGGAAACACCATATATTTT.